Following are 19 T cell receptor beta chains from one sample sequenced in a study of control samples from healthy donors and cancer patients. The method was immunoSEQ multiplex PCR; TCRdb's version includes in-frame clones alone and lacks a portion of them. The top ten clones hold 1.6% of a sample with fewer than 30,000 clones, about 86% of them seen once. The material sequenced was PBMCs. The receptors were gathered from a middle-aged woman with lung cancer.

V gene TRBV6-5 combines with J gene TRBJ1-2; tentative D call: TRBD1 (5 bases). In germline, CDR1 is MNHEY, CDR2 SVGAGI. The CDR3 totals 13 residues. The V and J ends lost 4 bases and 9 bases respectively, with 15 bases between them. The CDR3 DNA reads TGTGCCAGCAGTTCCCGGGACCGGACGAGCTACACCTTC. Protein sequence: CASSSRDRTSYTF.

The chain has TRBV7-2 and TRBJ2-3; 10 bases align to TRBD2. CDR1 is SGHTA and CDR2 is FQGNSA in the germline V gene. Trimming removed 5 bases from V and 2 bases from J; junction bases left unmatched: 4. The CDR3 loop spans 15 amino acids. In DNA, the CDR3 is TGTGCCAGCAGCCACCTAGCGGGGGTCACAGATACGCAGTATTTT. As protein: CASSHLAGVTDTQYF.

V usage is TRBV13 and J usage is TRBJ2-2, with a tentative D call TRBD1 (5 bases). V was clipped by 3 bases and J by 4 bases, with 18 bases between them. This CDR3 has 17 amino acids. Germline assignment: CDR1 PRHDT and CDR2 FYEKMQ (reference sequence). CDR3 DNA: TGTGCCAGCAGCTTGCCTATGGGGCGAGTCGCCACCGGGGAGCTGTTTTTT. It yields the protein CASSLPMGRVATGELFF.

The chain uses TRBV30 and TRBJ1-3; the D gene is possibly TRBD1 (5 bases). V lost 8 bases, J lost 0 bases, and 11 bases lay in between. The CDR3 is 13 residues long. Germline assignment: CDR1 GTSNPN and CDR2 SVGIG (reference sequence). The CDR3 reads CARDTGSGNTIYF. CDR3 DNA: TGTGCCAGAGACACAGGCTCTGGAAACACCATATATTTT.

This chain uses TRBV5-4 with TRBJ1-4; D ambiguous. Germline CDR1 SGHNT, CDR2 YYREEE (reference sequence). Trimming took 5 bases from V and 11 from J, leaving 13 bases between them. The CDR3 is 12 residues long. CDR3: CASSHLAGKLFF. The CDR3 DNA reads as TGTGCCAGCAGTCACCTCGCGGGGAAACTGTTTTTT.

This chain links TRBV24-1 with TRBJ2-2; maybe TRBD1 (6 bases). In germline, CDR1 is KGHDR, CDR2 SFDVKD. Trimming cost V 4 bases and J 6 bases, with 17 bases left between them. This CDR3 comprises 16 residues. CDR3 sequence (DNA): TGTGCCACCAGTGACCCTCGGGACACCGTTTCCGGGGAGCTGTTTTTT. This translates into CATSDPRDTVSGELFF.

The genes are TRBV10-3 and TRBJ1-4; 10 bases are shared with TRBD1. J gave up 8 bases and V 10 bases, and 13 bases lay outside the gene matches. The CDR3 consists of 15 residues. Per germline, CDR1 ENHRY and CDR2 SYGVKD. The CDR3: CATSGTGARREKLFF. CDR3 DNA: TGTGCCACCTCCGGGACAGGGGCCCGAAGAGAAAAACTGTTTTTT.

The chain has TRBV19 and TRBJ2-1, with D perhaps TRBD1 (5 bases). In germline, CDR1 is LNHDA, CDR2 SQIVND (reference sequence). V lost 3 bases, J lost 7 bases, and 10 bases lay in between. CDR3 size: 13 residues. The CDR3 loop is CASSIQGKNEQFF. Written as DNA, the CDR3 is TGTGCCAGTAGTATTCAGGGAAAAAATGAGCAGTTCTTC.

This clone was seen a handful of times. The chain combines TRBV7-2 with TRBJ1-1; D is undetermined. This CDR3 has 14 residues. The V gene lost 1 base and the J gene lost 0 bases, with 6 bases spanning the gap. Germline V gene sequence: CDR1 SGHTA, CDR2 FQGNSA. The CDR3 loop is CASSLGAMNTEAFF. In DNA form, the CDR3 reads TGTGCCAGCAGCTTAGGGGCCATGAACACTGAAGCTTTCTTT.

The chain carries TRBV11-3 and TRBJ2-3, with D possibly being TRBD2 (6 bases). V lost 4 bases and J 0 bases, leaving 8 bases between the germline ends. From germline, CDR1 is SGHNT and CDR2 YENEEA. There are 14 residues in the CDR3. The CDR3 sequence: CASSSGGSTDTQYF. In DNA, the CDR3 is TGTGCCAGCAGCTCTGGGGGGAGCACAGATACGCAGTATTTT.

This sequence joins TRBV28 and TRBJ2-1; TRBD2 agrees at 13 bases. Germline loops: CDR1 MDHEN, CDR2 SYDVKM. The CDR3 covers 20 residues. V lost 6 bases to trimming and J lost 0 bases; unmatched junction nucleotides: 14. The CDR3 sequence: CASRGRLAGGPLSSYNEQFF. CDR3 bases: TGTGCCAGCAGGGGGAGACTAGCGGGGGGCCCCTTAAGCTCCTACAATGAGCAGTTCTTC.

The CDR3 loop reads CASSLKRGTSTDTQYF. CDR3 coding DNA: TGTGCCAGCAGCCTAAAAAGGGGGACTAGCACAGATACGCAGTATTTT. The chain has TRBV7-2 and TRBJ2-3; D may be TRBD1 or TRBD2 (6 bases each). Germline assignment: CDR1 SGHTA and CDR2 FQGNSA. CDR3 length: 16 residues. Trimming took off 5 bases at V and 0 bases at J, with 15 bases between the two ends.

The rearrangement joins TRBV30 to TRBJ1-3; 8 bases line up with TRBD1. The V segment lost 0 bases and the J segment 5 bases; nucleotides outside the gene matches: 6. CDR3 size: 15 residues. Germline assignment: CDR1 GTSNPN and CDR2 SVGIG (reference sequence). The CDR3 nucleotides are TGTGCCTGGAGTGTGGCAGGGGGCGGGAGAAACACCATATATTTT. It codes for CAWSVAGGGRNTIYF.

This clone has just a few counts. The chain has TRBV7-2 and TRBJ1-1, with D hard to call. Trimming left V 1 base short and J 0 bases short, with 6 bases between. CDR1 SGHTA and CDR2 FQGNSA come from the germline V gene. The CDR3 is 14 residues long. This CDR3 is CASSLGVMNTEAFF. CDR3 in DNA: TGTGCCAGCAGCTTAGGGGTCATGAACACTGAAGCTTTCTTT.

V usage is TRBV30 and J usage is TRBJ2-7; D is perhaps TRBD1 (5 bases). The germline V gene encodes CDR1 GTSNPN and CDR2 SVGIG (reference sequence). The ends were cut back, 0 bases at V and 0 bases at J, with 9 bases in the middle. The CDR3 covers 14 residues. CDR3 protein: CAWSVGQGSYEQYF. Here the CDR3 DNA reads TGTGCCTGGAGTGTCGGGCAGGGCTCCTACGAGCAGTACTTC. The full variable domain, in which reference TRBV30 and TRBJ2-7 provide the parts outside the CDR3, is SQTIHQWPATLVQPVGSPLSLECTVEGTSNPNLYWYRQAAGRGLQLLFYSVGIGQISSEVPQNLSASRPQDRQFILSSKKLLLSDSGFYLCAWSVGQGSYEQYFGPGTRLTVT.

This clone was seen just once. The CDR3 loop reads CASDFGRDRGDDGYTF. In DNA, the CDR3 is TGTGCTAGTGACTTTGGTCGTGACAGGGGGGATGATGGCTACACCTTC. This chain links TRBV12-5 with TRBJ1-2; TRBD1 agrees at 9 bases. Germline-derived CDR1 and CDR2 are LGHNT and FRNRAP. The CDR3 runs 16 residues. The trim removed 7 bases at V and 6 bases at J, leaving 15 bases unmatched.

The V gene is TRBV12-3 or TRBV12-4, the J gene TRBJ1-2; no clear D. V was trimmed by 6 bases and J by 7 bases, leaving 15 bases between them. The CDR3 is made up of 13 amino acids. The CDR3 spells CASRPAGSGGYTF. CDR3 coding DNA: TGTGCCAGCAGACCCGCGGGGAGTGGTGGCTACACCTTC.

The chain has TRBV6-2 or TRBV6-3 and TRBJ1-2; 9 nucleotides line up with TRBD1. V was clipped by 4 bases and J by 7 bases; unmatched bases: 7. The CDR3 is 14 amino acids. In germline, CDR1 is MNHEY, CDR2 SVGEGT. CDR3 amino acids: CASSFSQGASGYTF. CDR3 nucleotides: TGTGCCAGCAGTTTCTCACAGGGGGCGAGTGGCTACACCTTC.

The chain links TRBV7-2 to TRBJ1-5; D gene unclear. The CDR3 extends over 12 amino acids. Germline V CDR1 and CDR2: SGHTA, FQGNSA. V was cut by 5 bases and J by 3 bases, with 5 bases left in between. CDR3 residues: CASSPLNQPQHF. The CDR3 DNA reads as TGTGCCAGCAGCCCCCTCAATCAGCCCCAGCATTTT.